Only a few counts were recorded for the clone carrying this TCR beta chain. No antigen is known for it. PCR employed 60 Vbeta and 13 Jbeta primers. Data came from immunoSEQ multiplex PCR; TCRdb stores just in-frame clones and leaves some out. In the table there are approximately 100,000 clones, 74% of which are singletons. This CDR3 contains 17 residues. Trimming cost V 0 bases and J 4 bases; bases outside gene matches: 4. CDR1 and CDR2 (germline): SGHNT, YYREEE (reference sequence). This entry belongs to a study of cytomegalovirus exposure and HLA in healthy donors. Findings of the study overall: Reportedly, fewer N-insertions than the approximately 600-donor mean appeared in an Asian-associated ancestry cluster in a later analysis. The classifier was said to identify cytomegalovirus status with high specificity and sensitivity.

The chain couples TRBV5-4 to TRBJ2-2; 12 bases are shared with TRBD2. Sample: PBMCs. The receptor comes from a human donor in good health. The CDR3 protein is CASSLVKLAGGTGELFF. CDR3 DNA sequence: TGTGCCAGCAGCTTGGTCAAACTAGCGGGAGGCACCGGGGAGCTGTTTTTT.